These 8 T cell receptor beta chains were sequenced from one sample in a study of blood T cell repertoires in COVID-19 (dated by TCRdb to 2020 to 2021). Library preparation employed the immunoSEQ multiplex PCR assay. What TCRdb holds here is the immuneACCESS table cut down to in-frame rearrangements. Part of the clones is not present; checked against another copy, under half of the missing clones reflect an unresolved V gene, and the others are unexplained. The sample table holds 70,000 to 95,000 clones, of which 70% to 85% were seen once. About 22% of the sample rests with the top ten. The specimen was peripheral blood. The receptor source for this set is a woman in her 50s with acute or convalescent COVID-19.

The chain couples TRBV28 to TRBJ2-7; 10 nucleotides agree with TRBD2. This CDR3 contains 14 residues. The ends lost 5 bases at V and 5 bases at J; junction bases unmatched: 6. Germline V gene data show CDR1 as MDHEN and CDR2 as SYDVKM. Here the CDR3 DNA reads TGTGCCAGCAGTCTAGCGGGAGAGCGGAACGAGCAGTACTTC. Translating it yields CASSLAGERNEQYF.

The chain is built from TRBV5-4 and TRBJ2-3, with 8 bases matching TRBD2. The CDR3 runs 17 residues. Trimming at V came to 0 bases and at J to 8 bases, leaving 14 bases not matched to a gene. The V gene's germline CDR1 is SGHNT and CDR2 YYREEE (reference sequence). Here the CDR3 reads CASSLEGGGHHFGTQYF. The CDR3 DNA follows: TGTGCCAGCAGCTTGGAGGGCGGGGGGCATCATTTTGGTACGCAGTATTTT.

The genes are TRBV10-3 and TRBJ2-1; 9 bases map to TRBD2. This CDR3 comprises 16 residues. Germline V gene data show CDR1 as ENHRY and CDR2 as SYGVKD. Unmatched junction bases numbered 10, after V lost 4 bases and J lost 6 bases. The CDR3 is CAISAGGGAKSNEQFF. The CDR3 bases are TGTGCCATCAGTGCGGGCGGGGGGGCGAAGAGCAATGAGCAGTTCTTC.

J is TRBJ2-7 and V is TRBV11-2; the match to TRBD1 covers 9 bases. The ends lost 6 bases at V and 3 bases at J; junction bases unmatched: 12. Germline CDR1 reads SGHAT; CDR2 reads FQNNGV. This CDR3 spans 16 amino acids. The CDR3 reads CASRPIAGQGIYEQYF. In DNA form, the CDR3 reads TGTGCCAGCAGGCCCATCGCGGGACAGGGTATCTACGAGCAGTACTTC.

V is TRBV4-3 and J is TRBJ2-7; 9 nucleotides match TRBD1. CDR3 length: 15 residues. Germline assignment: CDR1 LGHNA and CDR2 YSLEER. Trimming at V came to 0 bases and at J to 3 bases, leaving 3 bases not matched to a gene. The CDR3 coding sequence is TGCGCCAGCAGCCAAGAACAGGGGGCGATCTACGAGCAGTACTTC. This codes for CASSQEQGAIYEQYF.

The CDR3 sequence is CASSLATGPASYEQYF. The DNA for the CDR3 is TGTGCCAGCAGCTTAGCGACAGGTCCAGCCTCCTACGAGCAGTACTTC. This chain uses TRBV7-8 with TRBJ2-7, with D possibly TRBD1 on 6 matching bases. The germline V gene has CDR1 SGHVS and CDR2 FQNEAQ. Trimming cost V 0 bases and J 0 bases, with 12 bases left between them. CDR3 size: 16 residues.

As for this clone: At one end, the junction sequence differs from germline, possibly due to a read error. The DNA of the CDR3 is TGTGCTAGCAGCGCCGGTGAATCCTCCTACAATGAGCAGTTCTTC. Its protein product is CASSAGESSYNEQFF. The chain joins TRBV7-7 to TRBJ2-1; D ambiguous. The germline CDR1 and CDR2 sequences are SSHAT and FNYEAQ (reference sequence). The CDR3 consists of 15 residues.

The rearrangement links TRBV13 to TRBJ2-5, with 11 bases lining up with TRBD2. Germline CDR1 and CDR2: PRHDT and FYEKMQ (reference sequence). This CDR3 has 16 residues. V shed 0 bases and J 3 bases; nucleotides not matched to a gene: 3. The CDR3 loop is CASSLGTSGAEETQYF. CDR3 DNA: TGTGCCAGCAGCTTAGGGACTAGCGGGGCCGAAGAGACCCAGTACTTC.